This TCR beta chain is from a study of cytomegalovirus exposure and HLA in healthy donors. Study-level information: An early release of data contained approximately 80 million unique TCRs, which came from HLA-typed donors.

Germline assignment: CDR1 SSHAT and CDR2 FNYEAQ (reference sequence). The CDR3 has 14 residues. This clone was counted between two and nine times. Its antigen is currently unknown. One end of the junction varies from germline; a read error may be responsible. Study-wide results and limits: Analysis performed later found about 18,000 TCR beta sequences associated with HLA alleles at 0.05 false discovery rate. It was taken for granted in presence/absence analyses that sequencing depth across donors was roughly uniform.

Vbeta (60) and Jbeta (13) primers were used in the PCR. Assay used: immunoSEQ multiplex PCR; TCRdb lists only in-frame clones, some missing. The sample contains about 92,000 clones, 70% to 90% of which appear only once. The sample was PBMCs. The clonotype was recovered from a man between 18 and 29 years old in good health and CMV-seronegative. The V call is TRBV7-7, the J call TRBJ1-3; D unresolved. CDR3 residues: CASSLGWQFNTIYF. CDR3 coding DNA: TGTGCTAGCAGCTTAGGCTGGCAATTTAACACCATATATTTT.